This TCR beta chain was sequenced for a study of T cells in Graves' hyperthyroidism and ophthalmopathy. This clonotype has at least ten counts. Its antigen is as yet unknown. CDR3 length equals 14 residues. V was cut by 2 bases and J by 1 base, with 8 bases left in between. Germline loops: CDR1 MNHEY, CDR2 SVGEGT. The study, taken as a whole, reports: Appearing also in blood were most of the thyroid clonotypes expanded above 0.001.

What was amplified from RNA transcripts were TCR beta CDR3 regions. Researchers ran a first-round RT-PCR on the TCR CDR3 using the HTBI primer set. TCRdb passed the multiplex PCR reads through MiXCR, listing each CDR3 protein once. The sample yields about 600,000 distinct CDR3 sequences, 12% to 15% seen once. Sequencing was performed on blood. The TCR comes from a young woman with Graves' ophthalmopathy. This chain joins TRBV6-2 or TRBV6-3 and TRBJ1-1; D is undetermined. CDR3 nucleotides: TGTGCCAGCAGTTACCGACCCCGGAACACTGAAGCTTTCTTT. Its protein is CASSYRPRNTEAFF.